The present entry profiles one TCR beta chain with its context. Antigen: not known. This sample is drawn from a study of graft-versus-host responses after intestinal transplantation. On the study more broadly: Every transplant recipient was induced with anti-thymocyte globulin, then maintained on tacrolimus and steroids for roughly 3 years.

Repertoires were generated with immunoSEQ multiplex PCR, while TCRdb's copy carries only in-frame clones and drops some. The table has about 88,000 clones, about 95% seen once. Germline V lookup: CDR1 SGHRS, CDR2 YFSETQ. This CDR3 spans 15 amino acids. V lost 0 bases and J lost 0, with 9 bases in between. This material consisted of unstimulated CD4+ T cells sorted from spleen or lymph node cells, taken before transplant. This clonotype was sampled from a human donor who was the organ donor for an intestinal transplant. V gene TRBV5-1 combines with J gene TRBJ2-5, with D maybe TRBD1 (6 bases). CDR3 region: CASSLEQGHQETQYF. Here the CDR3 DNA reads TGCGCCAGCAGCTTGGAGCAGGGGCACCAAGAGACCCAGTACTTC.